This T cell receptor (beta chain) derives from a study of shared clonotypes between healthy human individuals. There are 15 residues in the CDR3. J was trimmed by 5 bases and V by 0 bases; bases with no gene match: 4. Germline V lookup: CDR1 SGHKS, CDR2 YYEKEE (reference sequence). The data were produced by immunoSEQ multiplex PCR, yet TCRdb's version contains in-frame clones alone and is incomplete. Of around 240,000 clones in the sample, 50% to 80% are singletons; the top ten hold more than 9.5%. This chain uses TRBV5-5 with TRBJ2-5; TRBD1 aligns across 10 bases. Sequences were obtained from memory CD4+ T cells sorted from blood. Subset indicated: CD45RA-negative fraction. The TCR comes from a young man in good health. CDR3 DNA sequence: TGTGCCAGCAGCTTGGGGACAGGGGGTGATGAGACCCAGTACTTC. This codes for CASSLGTGGDETQYF.